The clone carrying this T cell receptor beta chain showed up just a few times. This sample stems from a study of early T cells in non-severe SARS-CoV-2 infection. Study as a whole: Unsorted whole-blood RNA was sequenced in bulk, leaving chains unpaired.

The CDR3 sequence is 12 residues long. Trimming stripped 0 bases from V and 7 bases from J, with 4 bases between. In germline, CDR1 is LGHDT, CDR2 YNNKEL (reference sequence). The TCR library protocol was used to attach unique molecular identifiers. These identifiers were attached to individual cDNA molecules. TCRdb used MiXCR to reprocess the 5' RACE reads, holding one entry per CDR3 protein. The table has approximately 80,000 distinct CDR3 sequences, around 11% seen once. V gene TRBV3-1 combines with J gene TRBJ1-5; D remains unclear. The sample here was whole blood, taken at baseline. This sequence was found in an adult who was a healthcare worker with PCR-confirmed SARS-CoV-2 infection or an uninfected control (not recorded which). The CDR3 loop reads CASSQDGQPQHF. CDR3 DNA: TGTGCCAGCAGCCAAGACGGCCAGCCCCAGCATTTT.